Below, one T cell receptor beta chain is given with its context. The CDR3 contains 15 residues. V was pared by 1 base and J by 1 base, with 8 bases between. Germline V gene data show CDR1 as MGHRA and CDR2 as YSYEKL. The data stem from a study of Ad26.COV2.S vaccination and SARS-CoV-2 variants. Using immunoSEQ multiplex PCR, the repertoire was profiled, and TCRdb retains in-frame clones only, with some absent. This repertoire shows 300,000 to 400,000 clones, about 82% found once; its top ten account for 1.5% to 2%. The sample's treatment: roughly 20 received Ad26.COV2.S at low or high dose, single or two shots; about five received placebo; per-sample allocation not given. Sampling was done on day 63 after the first vaccine or placebo injection.

The source of this sequence is a person between 18 and 60 years old who received the Ad26.COV2.S COVID-19 vaccine or a placebo. The rearrangement links TRBV4-1 to TRBJ1-3; D gene uncertain. Sample: peripheral blood, taken in a trial of Ad26.COV2.S vaccine versus placebo. CDR3 sequence reads: CASSQGKGSGNTIYF. The CDR3 DNA is TGCGCCAGCAGCCAAGGAAAGGGATCTGGAAACACCATATATTTT.